The 28 T cell receptor beta chains in this list originate from one sample, sequenced in a study of beta chain features in type 1 diabetes. Every isolated RNA sample was fully reverse transcribed, so sequencing captured expressed TCRB transcripts. TCRdb keeps only in-frame clones here, not all; method: immunoSEQ multiplex PCR. The sample contains approximately 470,000 clones, roughly 30% of which appear only once. Sequencing used naive CD4+ T cells from blood. The receptors were sampled from a young man in good health.

This clone is a singleton in its sample. This rearrangement joins TRBV10-3 to TRBJ2-7; TRBD1 matches 10 bases. The CDR3 is made up of 15 amino acids. V lost 5 bases to trimming and J lost 2 bases; unmatched junction nucleotides: 6. Germline assignment: CDR1 ENHRY and CDR2 SYGVKD. CDR3: CAISRTGTGAYEQYF. Written as DNA, the CDR3 is TGTGCCATCAGTAGAACCGGGACAGGGGCCTACGAGCAGTACTTC.

This clone was seen more than once but under ten times. This CDR3 is also generated by other DNA sequences in the sample. The chain employs TRBV20-1 and TRBJ2-3, with no clear D. Germline V gene sequence: CDR1 DFQATT, CDR2 SNEGSKA (reference sequence). V was pared by 1 base and J by 6 bases, with 5 bases between. There are 11 residues in the CDR3. This CDR3 reads CSARVADTQYF. The CDR3 nucleotides are TGCAGTGCTAGAGTGGCGGATACGCAGTATTTT.

This chain uses TRBV29-1 with TRBJ2-5, with 8 bases lining up with TRBD1. The V segment lost 4 bases and the J segment 4 bases; nucleotides outside the gene matches: 11. The CDR3 contains 15 residues. The germline CDR1 and CDR2 sequences are SQVTM and ANQGSEA. CDR3 region: CSVAWTGSFGETQYF. The CDR3 nucleotides are TGCAGCGTTGCCTGGACAGGGAGTTTCGGAGAGACCCAGTACTTC.

The CDR3 DNA reads as TGCGCCAGCAGCCAAGATCGCCAGGGTGGGACCCAGTACTTC. Translated: CASSQDRQGGTQYF. The chain uses TRBV4-1 and TRBJ2-5; D possibly corresponds to TRBD1 (5 bases). Between the trimmed V and J ends, which lost 0 bases and 7 bases, there was a span of 12 bases. CDR3 length: 14 residues. The germline gives CDR1 MGHRA, CDR2 YSYEKL.

This clone has a handful of counts. V is TRBV29-1 and J is TRBJ2-1; D perhaps matches TRBD1 (6 bases). This CDR3 has 14 amino acids. Germline CDR1 reads SQVTM; CDR2 reads ANQGSEA. The V end lost 6 bases, the J end lost 9 bases, and 21 bases lay between the germline ends. The CDR3 is CSVGRDPGVGEQFF. For the CDR3, the DNA is TGCAGCGTCGGCCGGGACCCAGGGGTCGGTGAGCAGTTCTTC.

This clone was recorded a few times. CDR3 DNA: TGCGCCAGCAGCTTGTTCCTAGCCGGGGGACAGACCCAGTACTTC. Protein sequence: CASSLFLAGGQTQYF. The genes are TRBV5-1 and TRBJ2-5, with D maybe TRBD2 (6 bases). The germline gives CDR1 SGHRS, CDR2 YFSETQ. The V gene lost 1 base and the J gene lost 6 bases, with 16 bases spanning the gap. There are 15 residues in the CDR3. Based on the CDR3 plus reference TRBV5-1 and TRBJ2-5, the full variable domain is KAGVTQTPRYLIKTRGQQVTLSCSPISGHRSVSWYQQTPGQGLQFLFEYFSETQRNKGNFPGRFSGRQFSNSRSEMNVSTLELGDSALYLCASSLFLAGGQTQYFGPGTRLLVL.

The V call is TRBV7-9, the J call TRBJ2-1, with 7 bases fitting TRBD2. V gave up 6 bases and J gave up 1 base; unmatched junction bases: 9. The CDR3 spans 16 residues. The V gene's germline CDR1 is SEHNR and CDR2 FQNEAQ (reference sequence). CDR3: CASRARAGPSYNEQFF. CDR3 nucleotides: TGTGCCAGCAGAGCCAGAGCGGGACCTTCCTACAATGAGCAGTTCTTC.

The V and J genes are TRBV27 and TRBJ2-1; 10 bases are a match to TRBD2. The germline V gene has CDR1 MNHEY and CDR2 SMNVEV (reference sequence). The junction had 5 bases not matched to a gene; V was cut back by 5 bases and J by 1 base. The CDR3 has 16 amino acids. The CDR3 spells CASSVISGRSYNEQFF. CDR3 in DNA: TGTGCCAGCAGTGTTATTAGCGGGAGGTCCTACAATGAGCAGTTCTTC.

The chain joins TRBV29-1 to TRBJ2-5; D is uncertain. The CDR3 consists of 10 residues. Trimming stripped 6 bases from V and 5 bases from J, with 7 bases between. Germline CDR1 is SQVTM and CDR2 is ANQGSEA. The chain's CDR3 is CSVQDETQYF. CDR3 sequence (DNA): TGCAGCGTGCAGGACGAGACCCAGTACTTC.

This clone was detected only a few times. The chain links TRBV29-1 to TRBJ2-7; a possible D gene is TRBD1 (5 bases). The V and J ends lost 8 bases and 2 bases respectively, with 13 bases between them. CDR3 length equals 12 residues. Germline V gene lookup returns CDR1 SQVTM and CDR2 ANQGSEA. The CDR3 loop is CSSLGQAYEQYF. The CDR3 DNA reads TGCAGCAGCCTAGGACAAGCCTACGAGCAGTACTTC.

The rearrangement uses TRBV30 and TRBJ1-2, with a weak D call TRBD1 (5 bases). The V gene lost 1 base and the J gene lost 5 bases, with 23 bases spanning the gap. CDR3 length: 17 residues. CDR1 is GTSNPN and CDR2 is SVGIG in the germline V gene (reference sequence). CDR3 amino acids: CAWSDPLGTQPRYGYTF. CDR3 nucleotide sequence: TGTGCCTGGAGTGACCCTCTCGGGACCCAGCCCCGATATGGCTACACCTTC.

V gene TRBV5-1 combines with J gene TRBJ2-1, with 11 positions matching TRBD2. Per germline, CDR1 SGHRS and CDR2 YFSETQ. V lost 0 bases, J lost 4 bases, and 3 bases stayed unmatched. This CDR3 contains 16 residues. CDR3 residues: CASSLVLAGDYNEQFF. The DNA of the CDR3 is TGCGCCAGCAGCTTGGTACTAGCGGGAGATTACAATGAGCAGTTCTTC.

This clone has a handful of counts. This chain joins TRBV4-2 and TRBJ2-7, with D possibly being TRBD1 or TRBD2 (5 bases each). Germline-derived CDR1 and CDR2 are LGHNA and YNFKEQ. The ends were cut back, 0 bases at V and 2 bases at J, with 20 bases in the middle. This CDR3 spans 18 amino acids. The CDR3 DNA is TGTGCCAGCAGCCAAGAGCTTTATTCTGGGACCCAGGCCTACGAGCAGTACTTC. Amino acids: CASSQELYSGTQAYEQYF.

This clone was counted between two and nine times. The chain couples TRBV30 to TRBJ1-1; 7 bases agree with TRBD1. CDR1 is GTSNPN and CDR2 is SVGIG in the germline V gene (reference sequence). CDR3 length equals 14 residues. V lost 2 bases to trimming and J lost 1 base; unmatched junction nucleotides: 4. CDR3 loop: CAWSTTGANTEAFF. The CDR3 nucleotides read TGTGCCTGGAGTACTACAGGGGCGAACACTGAAGCTTTCTTT.

This clone was seen a few times. The chain uses TRBV7-2 and TRBJ2-1, with TRBD2 as a possible D gene (6 bases). Trimming stripped 1 base from V and 5 bases from J, with 9 bases between. CDR3 length equals 14 residues. Germline V gene lookup returns CDR1 SGHTA and CDR2 FQGNSA. CDR3 in DNA: TGTGCCAGCAGCTTAGTCTGGACTAACAATGAGCAGTTCTTC. Its translation is CASSLVWTNNEQFF.

The chain has TRBV30 and TRBJ2-5; D is possibly TRBD2 (6 bases). Germline CDR1 reads GTSNPN; CDR2 reads SVGIG (reference sequence). The length of the CDR3 is 12 residues. V was clipped by 5 bases and J by 4 bases, with 11 bases between them. CDR3 DNA sequence: TGTGCCTGGCGTCGAGCGGGAGAGACCCAGTACTTC. Its translation is CAWRRAGETQYF. Full variable domain (outside the CDR3, taken from reference TRBV30 and TRBJ2-5): SQTIHQWPATLVQPVGSPLSLECTVEGTSNPNLYWYRQAAGRGLQLLFYSVGIGQISSEVPQNLSASRPQDRQFILSSKKLLLSDSGFYLCAWRRAGETQYFGPGTRLLVL.

This clone turned up a few times. The V call is TRBV4-1, the J call TRBJ1-4; 7 nucleotides agree with TRBD1. V lost 0 bases to trimming and J lost 8 bases; unmatched junction nucleotides: 9. The CDR3 length is 16 residues. Germline V CDR1 and CDR2: MGHRA, YSYEKL. The CDR3 here is CASSQEPGQQREKLFF. The CDR3, as DNA: TGCGCCAGCAGCCAAGAACCGGGACAGCAGCGGGAAAAACTGTTTTTT.

The rearrangement joins TRBV30 to TRBJ1-1, with 9 bases matching TRBD1. With 8 bases clipped from V and 4 bases from J, the junction kept 8 bases outside the gene matches. From germline, CDR1 is GTSNPN and CDR2 SVGIG (reference sequence). The CDR3 extends over 13 amino acids. The CDR3 DNA follows: TGTGCCCGGATGGGACAGGGTAGCACTGAAGCTTTCTTT. Translated, it gives CARMGQGSTEAFF. The full variable domain, rest sourced from reference TRBV30 and TRBJ1-1, is SQTIHQWPATLVQPVGSPLSLECTVEGTSNPNLYWYRQAAGRGLQLLFYSVGIGQISSEVPQNLSASRPQDRQFILSSKKLLLSDSGFYLCARMGQGSTEAFFGQGTRLTVV.

This clone was observed a handful of times. In the same sample, other DNA sequences code for this CDR3. The gene calls are TRBV7-3 and TRBJ2-3; no clear D. CDR3 length equals 12 residues. The V end was cut by 4 bases, the J end by 2 bases, with 4 bases between. Germline CDR1 reads SGHTA; CDR2 reads FQGTGA. CDR3 nucleotides: TGTGCCAGCAGCTCCTCCACAGATACGCAGTATTTT. Amino acids: CASSSSTDTQYF.

This clone has a handful of counts. V and J are TRBV29-1 and TRBJ2-7, with TRBD1 matching 9 bases. This CDR3 has 13 amino acids. From germline, CDR1 is SQVTM and CDR2 ANQGSEA. The CDR3 loop is CSVGPGQGYEQYF. CDR3 in DNA: TGCAGTGTGGGGCCGGGACAGGGATACGAGCAGTACTTC.

This sequence joins TRBV19 and TRBJ1-1, with D perhaps matching TRBD1 (6 bases). Germline V CDR1 and CDR2: LNHDA, SQIVND (reference sequence). V was pared by 6 bases and J by 3 bases, with 14 bases between. This CDR3 has 14 residues. This chain's CDR3 is CASSQQGRDTEAFF. The CDR3 region has the DNA TGTGCCAGTAGCCAACAGGGTCGAGACACTGAAGCTTTCTTT.

The V and J genes are TRBV29-1 and TRBJ1-4; D is undetermined. V shed 5 bases and J shed 8 bases, with 15 bases lying between them. From germline, CDR1 is SQVTM and CDR2 ANQGSEA. The CDR3 is made up of 13 amino acids. The CDR3 DNA is TGCAGCGTTCAGGTCCGGACCGAGGAAAAACTGTTTTTT. Translated: CSVQVRTEEKLFF.

The V gene is TRBV20-1, the J gene TRBJ2-1; the D is unclear. The CDR3 length is 11 residues. Germline CDR1 DFQATT, CDR2 SNEGSKA (reference sequence). V was trimmed by 2 bases and J by 7 bases, leaving 6 bases between them. The CDR3 sequence is CSARNPNEQFF. The CDR3 nucleotides are TGCAGTGCTAGAAACCCGAATGAGCAGTTCTTC.

The sample holds a few counts of this clone. The V call is TRBV2, the J call TRBJ1-2; no reliable D call. Per germline, CDR1 SNHLY and CDR2 FYNNEI. The CDR3 consists of 12 residues. Trimming removed 7 bases at V and 4 bases at J, with 10 bases between. CDR3 in amino acids: CASIEIGYGYTF. The CDR3 DNA reads as TGTGCCAGCATTGAGATCGGCTATGGCTACACCTTC.

The genes are TRBV29-1 and TRBJ2-1; possible D gene TRBD2, 6 bases. Germline V gene data show CDR1 as SQVTM and CDR2 as ANQGSEA. The CDR3 covers 12 residues. V lost 6 bases and J lost 10, with 16 bases in between. The CDR3: CSVLTTGEEQFF. In nucleotides, the CDR3 is TGCAGCGTCCTTACCACGGGAGAGGAGCAGTTCTTC.

The rearrangement joins TRBV29-1 to TRBJ1-2, with a weak D call TRBD1 (6 bases). V lost 5 bases and J lost 2, with 21 bases in between. CDR1 is SQVTM, CDR2 ANQGSEA, per germline. The CDR3 extends over 16 amino acids. DNA for the CDR3: TGCAGCGTTCCGGCAATTGGGGGCTTCGGGAACTATGGCTACACCTTC. Translating it yields CSVPAIGGFGNYGYTF.

The rearrangement uses TRBV19 and TRBJ2-7; D is possibly TRBD2 (5 bases). CDR3 length: 14 residues. The ends were cut back, 6 bases at V and 1 base at J, with 13 bases in the middle. The germline V gene has CDR1 LNHDA and CDR2 SQIVND (reference sequence). CDR3: CASSFSALSYEQYF. Written as DNA, the CDR3 is TGTGCCAGTAGCTTTAGCGCGTTATCCTACGAGCAGTACTTC.

This clone showed up just a few times. The chain carries TRBV5-1 and TRBJ2-1, with 10 bases that match TRBD2. This CDR3 is 16 amino acids long. CDR1 SGHRS and CDR2 YFSETQ come from the germline V gene. Trimming at V came to 3 bases and at J to 4 bases, leaving 7 bases not matched to a gene. CDR3 sequence: CASSSSAGGLYNEQFF. The CDR3 coding sequence is TGCGCCAGCAGCTCCTCAGCGGGAGGGTTGTACAATGAGCAGTTCTTC.